A selection of T cell receptor beta chains follows, all from one sample in a study of early T cells in non-severe SARS-CoV-2 infection. TCRdb recomputed calls from the 5' RACE reads with MiXCR, one row per CDR3 protein. The sample holds over 20,000 distinct CDR3 sequences, 4% to 5.5% seen once. The source material was whole blood. These receptors were obtained from an adult who was a healthcare worker with PCR-confirmed SARS-CoV-2 infection or an uninfected control (not recorded which). The CDR3 runs from the conserved cysteine through the conserved F or W. The D gene is left open where the match is weak. Clone size is shown for a subset of rows, as once, few, many or a class of expanded clone.

TGTGCCAGCAGCTTGGAAACCAGTGAAGCTTTCTTT	CASSLETSEAFF	NA	TRBV11-2	TRBJ1-1	medium-sized
TGCAGCGCGGGGGGTACTGCAGATACGCAGTATTTT	CSAGGTADTQYF	TRBD2	TRBV29-1	TRBJ2-3	many
TGTGCCAGCAGTACGGGACCACCGAGCTCCTACGAGCAGTACTTC	CASSTGPPSSYEQYF	NA	TRBV6-1	TRBJ2-7	many
TGTGCCAGCAGAAGTCTCGGGGCGAATAACTATGGCTACACCTTC	CASRSLGANNYGYTF	NA	TRBV6-2/TRBV6-3	TRBJ1-2	many
TGTGCCAGCAACAACCCGGGACAGCTCTCTGGAAACACCATATATTTT	CASNNPGQLSGNTIYF	TRBD1	TRBV2	TRBJ1-3	NA
TGTGCCAGCAGTAAAGGACAGGGCTTAAATAATCAGCCCCAGCATTTT	CASSKGQGLNNQPQHF	TRBD1	TRBV6-6	TRBJ1-5	many
TGCAGCGTGGGGGGGCCGAGCACAGATACGCAGTATTTT	CSVGGPSTDTQYF	NA	TRBV29-1	TRBJ2-3	NA
TGTGCCACCCCTAGGGGGGGTGATCAGCCCCAGCATTTT	CATPRGGDQPQHF	NA	TRBV6-5	TRBJ1-5	many
TGTGCCTGGAGGAAGGGACAAGTTAATGAAAAACTGTTTTTT	CAWRKGQVNEKLFF	NA	TRBV30	TRBJ1-4	many
TGTGCCAGCAGTGCGGGGGCCTACAATGAGCAGTTCTTC	CASSAGAYNEQFF	NA	TRBV6-4	TRBJ2-1	few
TGTGCCAGCAGCCAAGGAACAGGGAACACTGAAGCTTTCTTT	CASSQGTGNTEAFF	NA	TRBV3-1	TRBJ1-1	many
TGTGCCAGCAGCTTGGGCGGGCCGGGCTCCTACGAGCAGTACTTC	CASSLGGPGSYEQYF	NA	TRBV5-4	TRBJ2-7	NA
TGCAGTGCTAGACCCCCCGACAGGGTGTCGTCAGGCGAGCAGTACTTC	CSARPPDRVSSGEQYF	TRBD1	TRBV20-1	TRBJ2-7	NA
TGTGCCAGCAGTGAATGGGGCAAGGAGGATTCACCCCTCCACTTT	CASSEWGKEDSPLHF	NA	TRBV2	TRBJ1-6	many
TGCAGTGCTAGTGGTCACGTGTCTAGCGGGGTAAACAATGAGCAGTTCTTC	CSASGHVSSGVNNEQFF	TRBD2	TRBV20-1	TRBJ2-1	many
TGTGCCAGCAGCCAGAGCCGGGACAACTCCTACGAGCAGTACTTC	CASSQSRDNSYEQYF	NA	TRBV14	TRBJ2-7	many
TGCGCCAGCAGCTCGACCGGGACTAGCGGAACCAGCTCCTACGAGCAGTACTTC	CASSSTGTSGTSSYEQYF	TRBD2	TRBV5-1	TRBJ2-7	NA
TGCAGTGCTAGCCTAGCGGGGGATTACAATGAGCAGTTCTTC	CSASLAGDYNEQFF	TRBD2	TRBV20-1	TRBJ2-1	NA
TGTGCCAGCAGTTACTCCCCGGATCAGCCCCAGCATTTT	CASSYSPDQPQHF	NA	TRBV6-5	TRBJ1-5	NA
TGTGCCAGCAGCTTGGAGCCCAGGGGCACCGGGGAGCTGTTTTTT	CASSLEPRGTGELFF	NA	TRBV11-2	TRBJ2-2	many
TGCGCCAGCAGCAGTCGCAGGGGGCTGGGCACTGAAGCTTTCTTT	CASSSRRGLGTEAFF	TRBD1	TRBV4-3	TRBJ1-1	NA
TGTGCCTCCAGGGTCGAGGAGACCCAGTACTTC	CASRVEETQYF	NA	TRBV12-3/TRBV12-4	TRBJ2-5	few
TGCGCCAGCAGTCAGGGGGAGACCCAGTACTTC	CASSQGETQYF	NA	TRBV10-2	TRBJ2-5	many
TGTGCCAGCAGTTTCGGACAATACGAGCAGTACTTC	CASSFGQYEQYF	NA	TRBV7-8	TRBJ2-7	medium-sized
TGTGCCAGCCGTTCCTATGGAGATACGCAGTATTTT	CASRSYGDTQYF	NA	TRBV12-3/TRBV12-4	TRBJ2-3	NA
TGTGCCAGCAGTGAAACGGTTGGGACCTATGGCTACACCTTC	CASSETVGTYGYTF	NA	TRBV6-1	TRBJ1-2	many
TGTGCCAGCAGTTCCCGGACTAGCGATACGCAGTATTTT	CASSSRTSDTQYF	TRBD2	TRBV28	TRBJ2-3	many
TGTGCCAGCAGCTTAAGGGGGCAAGACGAGCAGTACTTC	CASSLRGQDEQYF	TRBD1	TRBV7-8	TRBJ2-7	many
TGTGCCAGCTCACCGCGAACAGCTAGACAAGAGACCCAGTACTTC	CASSPRTARQETQYF	NA	TRBV18	TRBJ2-5	many
TGTGCCAGCAGCTTGACCGGGACAGGGACCTATGGCTACACCTTC	CASSLTGTGTYGYTF	TRBD1	TRBV5-4	TRBJ1-2	many
TGCAGCAACCACAGGGGGCCGGGGACTGAAGCTTTCTTT	CSNHRGPGTEAFF	TRBD1	TRBV29-1	TRBJ1-1	medium-sized
TGTGCCAGTACCCCTTTTTATTTAGGTGTGAGTGAGCAGTTCTTC	CASTPFYLGVSEQFF	NA	TRBV19	TRBJ2-1	many
TGCAGCGTTGAAGTCGGGGCAGGGGGCTACAATGAGCAGTTCTTC	CSVEVGAGGYNEQFF	TRBD1	TRBV29-1	TRBJ2-1	medium-sized
TGTGCCAGCAGGCTAGGACAGCCCAACTATGGCTACACCTTC	CASRLGQPNYGYTF	NA	TRBV5-5	TRBJ1-2	many
TGTGCCAGCAGCTTAGCGGGTAGGGTCTCCTTC	CASSLAGRVSF	NA	TRBV11-2	TRBJ2-7	many
TGTGCCATGTCTAAAGGCGGGGGGGCCGATGAGCAGTTCTTC	CAMSKGGGADEQFF	TRBD2	TRBV10-3	TRBJ2-1	few
TGTGCCAGCAGCCAAGAAGTGGGGCATTCCTACGAGCAGTACTTC	CASSQEVGHSYEQYF	NA	TRBV3-1	TRBJ2-7	many
TGTGCCAGCAGGGCAAGCGGGAGTTCCTACAATGAGCAGTTCTTC	CASRASGSSYNEQFF	TRBD2	TRBV5-8	TRBJ2-1	many
TGTGCCAGCAGTCCGCAAGGGCCGAATGAAAAACTGTTTTTT	CASSPQGPNEKLFF	NA	TRBV12-3/TRBV12-4	TRBJ1-4	many
TGTGCCAGCAGTCTCCTGGGGATCCGTTACTCCTACGAGCAGTACTTC	CASSLLGIRYSYEQYF	NA	TRBV11-2	TRBJ2-7	many
TGTGCCAGCAGTAAATCAGGGGCAGATACGCAGTATTTT	CASSKSGADTQYF	NA	TRBV28	TRBJ2-3	many
TGTGCCAGCAGCCAGCAGCGCCCAAGGGGCTTAGGGTCCTACGAGCAGTACTTC	CASSQQRPRGLGSYEQYF	NA	TRBV7-6	TRBJ2-7	NA
TGCAGTGCTAGGACGGGTGTATGGCAGTACTTC	CSARTGVWQYF	NA	TRBV20-1	TRBJ2-7	NA
TGTGCCAGCAGCAGGGCAAAACAATTACCCATGAACACTGAAGCTTTCTTT	CASSRAKQLPMNTEAFF	NA	TRBV7-8	TRBJ1-1	NA
TGTGCCAGCACCTCTACCGGGACAGGGAATGAAAAACTGTTTTTT	CASTSTGTGNEKLFF	TRBD1	TRBV28	TRBJ1-4	many
TGTGCCAGCAGCCGTGGACGGTTGGCCACTGAAGCTTTCTTT	CASSRGRLATEAFF	NA	TRBV7-8	TRBJ1-1	NA
TGTGCCAGCAGCTTAGGGGCGACAGGGAATCAGCCCCAGCATTTT	CASSLGATGNQPQHF	TRBD1	TRBV7-2	TRBJ1-5	NA
TGTGCCTGCAAGCCGTTCAGGGAAAGCGCTGAAGCTTTCTTT	CACKPFRESAEAFF	NA	TRBV30	TRBJ1-1	many
TGTGCCAGCAGTCAAGATCCTCCGGGGGCGGCAAACATTCAGTACTTC	CASSQDPPGAANIQYF	NA	TRBV3-1	TRBJ2-4	many
TGTGCCAGCAGTGAATCCTTAATAGCGGGGATTATAACCTACGAGCAGTACTTC	CASSESLIAGIITYEQYF	TRBD2	TRBV6-1	TRBJ2-7	many
TGTGCCAGCAGCCCCCCAGCTGGCACAGATACGCAGTATTTT	CASSPPAGTDTQYF	NA	TRBV7-9	TRBJ2-3	many
TGTGCCAGCAGTTACGGGACACCGAGCTCTGGAAACACCATATATTTT	CASSYGTPSSGNTIYF	NA	TRBV7-2	TRBJ1-3	few
TGCAGTGCTTCCCGGACTGCAACTAATGAAAAACTGTTTTTT	CSASRTATNEKLFF	NA	TRBV20-1	TRBJ1-4	NA